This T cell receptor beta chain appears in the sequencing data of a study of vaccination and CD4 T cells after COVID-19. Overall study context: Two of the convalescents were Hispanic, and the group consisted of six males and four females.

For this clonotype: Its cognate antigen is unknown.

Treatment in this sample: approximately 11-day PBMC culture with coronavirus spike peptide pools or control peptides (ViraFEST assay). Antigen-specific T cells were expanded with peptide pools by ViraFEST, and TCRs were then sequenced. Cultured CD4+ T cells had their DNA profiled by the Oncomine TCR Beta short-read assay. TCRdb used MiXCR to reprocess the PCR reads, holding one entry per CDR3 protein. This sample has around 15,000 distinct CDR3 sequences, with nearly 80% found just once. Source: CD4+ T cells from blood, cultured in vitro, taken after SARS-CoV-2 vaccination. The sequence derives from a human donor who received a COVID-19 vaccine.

CDR3 in amino acids: CSVEDTGTYEQYF. In nucleotides, the CDR3 is TGCAGCGTTGAAGATACAGGGACCTACGAGCAGTACTTC. This sequence joins TRBV29-1 and TRBJ2-7; D might be TRBD1 (6 bases). The germline gives CDR1 SQVTM, CDR2 ANQGSEA. Trimming removed 0 bases from V and 2 bases from J, with 8 bases in between. This CDR3 has 13 residues.